Sequencing of this TCR beta chain was carried out in a study of vaccination and CD4 T cells after COVID-19. As for the study in general: Convalescent cases consisted of six males and four females, of whom two were Hispanic.

The Oncomine TCR Beta short-read assay sequenced DNA from cultured CD4+ T cells. Via MiXCR, TCRdb re-called the PCR reads, giving one row per CDR3 protein. This sample has 4,000 to 5,000 distinct CDR3 sequences, with roughly 60% found just once. The treatment denotes: approximately 10-day PBMC culture with coronavirus spike peptide pools or control peptides (ViraFEST assay). CD4+ T cells of the unexposed donor were collected before the COVID-19 pandemic (2011-2018). Peptide pool stimulation in ViraFEST expanded antigen-specific T cells, whose TCRs were then sequenced. Wells contained 1.9 million or so PBMCs each, and these were cultured with around 10 IU/ml IL-2 and around 10 ug/ml peptide pools. This clonotype was seen more than once but under ten times. Its cognate antigen is unknown. This CDR3 spans 14 amino acids. From germline, CDR1 is DFQATT and CDR2 SNEGSKA (reference sequence). The trim removed 2 bases at V and 6 bases at J, leaving 9 bases unmatched.

The origin of this receptor is a human donor in good health. The sequenced sample consisted of CD4+ T cells from blood, cultured in vitro. The chain has TRBV20-1 and TRBJ1-2; TRBD1 agrees at 7 bases. In nucleotides, the CDR3 is TGCAGTGCTAGACCACAAGGGGGCGCGCATGGCTACACCTTC. Translating it yields CSARPQGGAHGYTF.